These T cell receptor beta chains were read from a single sample in a study of blood T cell repertoires in COVID-19. TCRdb's table, derived via immunoSEQ multiplex PCR, lists solely in-frame clones and lacks some. The sample lists some 210,000 clones, around 89% occurring once. Sequencing was performed on peripheral blood. The receptors stem from a woman aged 40 to 50 with acute or convalescent COVID-19. The CDR3 runs from the conserved cysteine through the conserved F or W. Fields, in order: V gene, J gene, D gene, clone size, CDR3 DNA, CDR3 protein. A D gene is named only where the DNA matches it firmly. Clone size is stated in some rows and not others, as once, few, many or a class when expanded.

V: TRBV6-4; J: TRBJ2-3; D: .; size: .; DNA: TGTGCCAGCAGTGACGTCGGAGGGGGCCCAGATACGCAGTATTTT; CDR3: CASSDVGGGPDTQYF
V: TRBV19; J: TRBJ2-2; D: TRBD2; size: .; DNA: TGTGCCAGTAGTATAAGGAGCGGGGGGGCCACCGGGGAGCTGTTTTTT; CDR3: CASSIRSGGATGELFF
V: TRBV11-3; J: TRBJ2-1; D: TRBD1; size: .; DNA: TGTGCCAGCAGCCAACCCGACAGGGAAAGATCCAATGAGCAGTTCTTC; CDR3: CASSQPDRERSNEQFF
V: TRBV19; J: TRBJ1-3; D: .; size: few; DNA: TGTGCCAGTAGTGACAGAGTTGACTCTGGAAACACCATATATTTT; CDR3: CASSDRVDSGNTIYF
V: TRBV10-3; J: TRBJ1-2; D: .; size: .; DNA: TGTGCCATCGCCCGAACAGGCCTCTATGGCTACACCTTC; CDR3: CAIARTGLYGYTF
V: TRBV6-5; J: TRBJ1-1; D: .; size: .; DNA: TGTGCCAGCAGTTATCCCGGGGGCACTGAAGCTTTCTTT; CDR3: CASSYPGGTEAFF
V: TRBV27; J: TRBJ2-3; D: .; size: .; DNA: TGTGCCAGCAGTTTACTCCCTATCCGGGCAGATACGCAGTATTTT; CDR3: CASSLLPIRADTQYF
V: TRBV9; J: TRBJ2-1; D: .; size: .; DNA: TGTGCCAGCAGCGTCGGCGAGGGCTCCTACAATGAGCAGTTCTTC; CDR3: CASSVGEGSYNEQFF
V: TRBV12-5; J: TRBJ1-2; D: .; size: .; DNA: TGTGCTAGTGGTTTGGACCTTCTGCGGGGCTACACCTTC; CDR3: CASGLDLLRGYTF
V: TRBV6-5; J: TRBJ1-6; D: .; size: .; DNA: TGTGCCAGCAGCGAGGTCCAGGGGAATTCACCCCTCCACTTT; CDR3: CASSEVQGNSPLHF
V: TRBV18; J: TRBJ1-2; D: TRBD1; size: once; DNA: TGTGCCAGCTCACCCCCGAAGGGGGCTCCCCCCTATGGCTACACCTTC; CDR3: CASSPPKGAPPYGYTF
V: TRBV5-1; J: TRBJ1-2; D: TRBD1; size: .; DNA: TGCGCCAGCAGCTTACGACAGGGTAACGGCTACACCTTC; CDR3: CASSLRQGNGYTF
V: TRBV5-4; J: TRBJ1-3; D: .; size: .; DNA: TGTGCCAGCAGCCTCCCGGGGAGCTCTGGAAACACCATATATTTT; CDR3: CASSLPGSSGNTIYF
V: TRBV19; J: TRBJ1-6; D: .; size: .; DNA: TGTGCCAGTAGTACGGGAGGAAATTCACCCCTCCACTTT; CDR3: CASSTGGNSPLHF
V: TRBV27; J: TRBJ1-1; D: .; size: .; DNA: TGTGCCAGCAGTCCCTCGGGAGGGTTGAACACTGAAGCTTTCTTT; CDR3: CASSPSGGLNTEAFF
V: TRBV4-2; J: TRBJ2-5; D: TRBD1; size: .; DNA: TGTGCCAGCAGCCAAGCCGGACAGGCCAGAAAGACCCAGTACTTC; CDR3: CASSQAGQARKTQYF
V: TRBV10-3; J: TRBJ2-1; D: .; size: .; DNA: TGTGCCATCAGCGCCCCAGGTGGGTCCTACAATGAGCAGTTCTTC; CDR3: CAISAPGGSYNEQFF
V: TRBV5-1; J: TRBJ1-3; D: .; size: .; DNA: TGCGCCAGCAGCTTGGTTGGCAGGGCTGGAAACACCATATATTTT; CDR3: CASSLVGRAGNTIYF
V: TRBV10-3; J: TRBJ2-5; D: TRBD2; size: .; DNA: TGTGCCATCAGTGGATCCCGGGGGGGACGCCAACAAGAGACCCAGTACTTC; CDR3: CAISGSRGGRQQETQYF
V: TRBV27; J: TRBJ2-3; D: TRBD1; size: .; DNA: TGTGCCAGCAGTCCCGAGGGGGCGAGTACAGATACGCAGTATTTT; CDR3: CASSPEGASTDTQYF
V: TRBV5-1; J: TRBJ2-5; D: TRBD2; size: .; DNA: TGCGCCAGCAGCCTCGCCTACCCCCGGGGAGGGGAGACCCAGTACTTC; CDR3: CASSLAYPRGGETQYF
V: TRBV30; J: TRBJ1-3; D: TRBD1; size: .; DNA: TGTGCCTGGAGTTCCCCGGACAGGGTTGGAAACACCATATATTTT; CDR3: CAWSSPDRVGNTIYF
V: TRBV11-2; J: TRBJ2-2; D: .; size: .; DNA: TGTGCCAGCAGCTTAGATAGTCCGCTCCTAACCGGGGAGCTGTTTTTT; CDR3: CASSLDSPLLTGELFF
V: TRBV6-5; J: TRBJ2-1; D: TRBD2; size: .; DNA: TGTGCCAGCAGTTATCCAATGGGCGGGGGGCCAAGCGAGCAGTTCTTC; CDR3: CASSYPMGGGPSEQFF
V: TRBV4-1; J: TRBJ1-5; D: .; size: .; DNA: TGCGCCAGCAGCCAAGAGGAGTATAGCAATCAGCCCCAGCATTTT; CDR3: CASSQEEYSNQPQHF
V: TRBV4-1; J: TRBJ2-5; D: TRBD2; size: .; DNA: TGCGCCAGCAGCCAAGGTCGTGTGGGGCTAGCGGCCCGCGGGACCCAGTACTTC; CDR3: CASSQGRVGLAARGTQYF
V: TRBV24-1; J: TRBJ2-5; D: .; size: .; DNA: TGTGCCACCAGTGATTTGCGGCAGGGACTTGAGACCCAGTACTTC; CDR3: CATSDLRQGLETQYF
V: TRBV5-4; J: TRBJ1-1; D: TRBD1; size: .; DNA: TGTGCCAGCAGCCGGACAGGGAGGAACACTGAAGCTTTCTTT; CDR3: CASSRTGRNTEAFF
V: TRBV5-4; J: TRBJ2-5; D: .; size: few; DNA: TGTGCCAGCAGCCAGGGAAGGGGCGGAGGGTACCAAGAGACCCAGTACTTC; CDR3: CASSQGRGGGYQETQYF
V: TRBV19; J: TRBJ2-1; D: .; size: .; DNA: TGTGCCAGTAGTATCATTGGCGGAAACTACAATGAGCAGTTCTTC; CDR3: CASSIIGGNYNEQFF
V: TRBV5-1; J: TRBJ1-1; D: TRBD1; size: .; DNA: TGCGCCAGCAGCTCTACAGGGGGAATGTTCACTGAAGCTTTCTTT; CDR3: CASSSTGGMFTEAFF
V: TRBV19; J: TRBJ2-3; D: .; size: .; DNA: TGTGCCAGTAGTATCGGCCCCGGAGTCACAGATACGCAGTATTTT; CDR3: CASSIGPGVTDTQYF
V: TRBV9; J: TRBJ1-2; D: .; size: .; DNA: TGTGCCAGCAGCATACCTGCTAATGGCTACACCTTC; CDR3: CASSIPANGYTF
V: TRBV5-6; J: TRBJ2-5; D: TRBD2; size: few; DNA: TGTGCCAGCCAGACTAGCCCCCAAGAGACCCAGTACTTC; CDR3: CASQTSPQETQYF
V: TRBV29-1; J: TRBJ1-2; D: .; size: .; DNA: TGCAGCGTTCAGGGGACGCGGAGCTACACCTTC; CDR3: CSVQGTRSYTF
V: TRBV19; J: TRBJ1-2; D: TRBD1; size: .; DNA: TGTGCCAGTAGTCCCACAGGACAGGGGAAGGTCACCTTC; CDR3: CASSPTGQGKVTF
V: TRBV7-9; J: TRBJ1-4; D: .; size: .; DNA: TGTGCCAGCAGCTTGCAGGGATTTGCAACTAATGAAAAACTGTTTTTT; CDR3: CASSLQGFATNEKLFF
V: TRBV3-1/TRBV3-2; J: TRBJ2-6; D: .; size: once; DNA: TGTGCCAGCAGCCGCCATAGCTCTGGGGCCAACGTCCTGACTTTC; CDR3: CASSRHSSGANVLTF
V: TRBV4-1; J: TRBJ1-5; D: .; size: .; DNA: TGCGCCAGCAGCCCTCCAGGCAGGGATCATCAGCCCCAGCATTTT; CDR3: CASSPPGRDHQPQHF
V: TRBV15; J: TRBJ2-1; D: .; size: .; DNA: TGTGCCACCAGCAGGGAAATAGCAAGCAATGAGCAGTTCTTC; CDR3: CATSREIASNEQFF
V: TRBV6-2/TRBV6-3; J: TRBJ1-5; D: TRBD1; size: .; DNA: TGTGCCAGCAGTTACGGGGACAGCCTAAATCAGCCCCAGCATTTT; CDR3: CASSYGDSLNQPQHF
V: TRBV5-5; J: TRBJ2-3; D: .; size: .; DNA: TGTGCCAGCAGCTCCCTGGGTGGGGGCAAGGCAGATACGCAGTATTTT; CDR3: CASSSLGGGKADTQYF
V: TRBV7-9; J: TRBJ1-2; D: .; size: .; DNA: TGTGCCAGCAGCCCCGGGAACAGTAACTATGGCTACACCTTC; CDR3: CASSPGNSNYGYTF
V: TRBV6-1; J: TRBJ1-1; D: .; size: .; DNA: TGTGCCAGCAGTGAACGGTGGACACGTTCGAACACTGAAGCTTTCTTT; CDR3: CASSERWTRSNTEAFF
V: TRBV19; J: TRBJ1-5; D: .; size: .; DNA: TGTGCCAGTAGAATGAGGGTCAATCAGCCCCAGCATTTT; CDR3: CASRMRVNQPQHF
V: TRBV5-1; J: TRBJ2-3; D: TRBD2; size: .; DNA: TGCGCCAGCAGCTTGGAAAGCGGGGTAGGGACAGATACGCAGTATTTT; CDR3: CASSLESGVGTDTQYF
V: TRBV6-4; J: TRBJ1-1; D: .; size: .; DNA: TGTGCCAGCAGAGCAGGGTTGGGCACTGAAGCTTTCTTT; CDR3: CASRAGLGTEAFF
V: TRBV9; J: TRBJ1-3; D: TRBD1; size: .; DNA: TGTGCCAGCAGCGTAGACAGGGGCGGGGGAAACACCATATATTTT; CDR3: CASSVDRGGGNTIYF
V: TRBV5-4; J: TRBJ1-1; D: .; size: .; DNA: TGTGCCAGCAGCTTGGACCAGGGGTCAATGAACACTGAAGCTTTCTTT; CDR3: CASSLDQGSMNTEAFF
V: TRBV14; J: TRBJ2-3; D: TRBD1; size: .; DNA: TGTGCCAGCAGCCTACGGACAGGGAGCACAGATACGCAGTATTTT; CDR3: CASSLRTGSTDTQYF
V: TRBV27; J: TRBJ1-1; D: .; size: .; DNA: TGTGCCAGCAGTTTATTAGGCGGTGGTCCCGAAGCTTTCTTT; CDR3: CASSLLGGGPEAFF